Presented here are 13 T cell receptor beta chains from one specimen sequenced in a study of T cell repertoires in cytomegalovirus infection. TCRdb itself ran the reads through MiXCR, one entry per CDR3 protein. The data hold tens of thousands of distinct CDR3 sequences, with about a fifth observed a single time. For these TCRs, the target antigens are not known. The sequencing here drew on CD8+ T cells from cultured PBMCs, taken from culture after CMV antigen stimulation. Receptors were obtained from a human donor in good health (CMV status not recorded). Some clones in this sample may be carry-over from other donors' samples.

V gene TRBV15 combines with J gene TRBJ2-2; 7 bases agree with TRBD1. The ends lost 1 base at V and 6 bases at J; junction bases unmatched: 5. Germline CDR1 LNHNV, CDR2 YYDKDF (reference sequence). The CDR3 is made up of 15 amino acids. This chain's CDR3 is CATSRVTGLSGELFF. CDR3 DNA sequence: TGTGCCACCAGCAGAGTGACAGGGTTGTCCGGGGAGCTGTTTTTT.

This chain uses TRBV6-2 or TRBV6-3 with TRBJ1-1; D call uncertain. V was pared by 2 bases and J by 1 base, with 14 bases between. The CDR3 extends over 16 amino acids. Germline V gene lookup returns CDR1 MNHEY and CDR2 SVGEGT. In DNA, the CDR3 is TGTGCCAGCAGTTACCCTCGCAGAGGAGAGAACACTGAAGCTTTCTTT. Encoded protein: CASSYPRRGENTEAFF.

This chain uses TRBV5-6 with TRBJ1-2; TRBD1 aligns across 8 bases. V trimming: 4 bases; J trimming: 4 bases; junction bases outside the gene matches: 6. This CDR3 spans 14 amino acids. Germline loops: CDR1 SGHDT, CDR2 YYEEEE. The CDR3 here is CASSLNRGIYGYTF. CDR3 DNA: TGTGCCAGCAGCCTAAACAGGGGGATCTATGGCTACACCTTC.

This clonotype was found many times. V usage is TRBV28 and J usage is TRBJ2-7; D is unclear. V shed 6 bases and J shed 6 bases, with 12 bases lying between them. Germline CDR1 and CDR2: MDHEN and SYDVKM. This CDR3 has 12 residues. The CDR3 DNA is TGTGCCAGCAGCCGCACCGAGACCGAGCAGTACTTC. Its translation: CASSRTETEQYF.

This chain connects TRBV28 to TRBJ2-1; TRBD2 matches 13 bases. This CDR3 contains 16 residues. J was trimmed by 3 bases and V by 5 bases; bases with no gene match: 4. Germline V CDR1 and CDR2: MDHEN, SYDVKM. The CDR3 sequence: CASSPRLAGGYNEQFF. In DNA form, the CDR3 reads TGTGCCAGCAGTCCCCGACTAGCGGGGGGCTACAATGAGCAGTTCTTC. Using reference TRBV28 and TRBJ2-1 for the parts outside the CDR3, the full variable domain is DVKVTQSSRYLVKRTGEKVFLECVQDMDHENMFWYRQDPGLGLRLIYFSYDVKMKEKGDIPEGYSVSREKKERFSLILESASTNQTSMYLCASSPRLAGGYNEQFFGPGTRLTVL.

This chain connects TRBV5-1 to TRBJ2-3; 13 nucleotides line up with TRBD2. The V and J ends lost 4 bases and 3 bases, in that order; junction bases with no gene match: 5. The CDR3 is 16 amino acids. Germline V gene lookup returns CDR1 SGHRS and CDR2 YFSETQ. CDR3 nucleotide sequence: TGCGCCAGCAGCCCCGGGACTAGCGGGGTAACAGATACGCAGTATTTT. The encoded protein is CASSPGTSGVTDTQYF.

This clonotype was counted a few times. In DNA form, the CDR3 reads TGTGCCAGCTCAGCGGACCTTAGCAATCAGCCCCAGCATTTT. This translates into CASSADLSNQPQHF. This chain uses TRBV18 with TRBJ1-5; D not resolved. CDR3 length equals 14 residues. Deletions cut 5 bases from V and 0 bases from J, with 8 bases between. CDR1 is KGHSH and CDR2 is LQKENI in the germline V gene.

This clonotype was seen ten or more times. The CDR3 region is CASSLIGVTDYEQYF. CDR3 bases: TGTGCCAGCAGCCTTATAGGGGTCACCGATTACGAGCAGTACTTC. The chain is built from TRBV7-8 and TRBJ2-7, with TRBD1 as a possible D gene (5 bases). This CDR3 region has 15 residues. V lost 5 bases and J 4 bases, leaving 18 bases between the germline ends. Germline assignment: CDR1 SGHVS and CDR2 FQNEAQ.

The V gene is TRBV12-3 or TRBV12-4, the J gene TRBJ2-1, with a weak D call TRBD2 (7 bases). Between the trimmed V and J ends, which lost 3 bases and 8 bases, there was a span of 17 bases. This CDR3 spans 15 amino acids. CDR3 loop: CASSLGGAPLDEQFF. The CDR3 bases are TGTGCCAGCAGTTTGGGGGGGGCTCCTTTGGATGAGCAGTTCTTC.

This clonotype occurred many times. The chain carries TRBV6-6 and TRBJ1-1; D uncertain. The germline V gene has CDR1 MNHNY and CDR2 SVGAGI (reference sequence). V was cut by 4 bases and J by 3 bases, with 9 bases left in between. CDR3 size: 13 residues. DNA for the CDR3: TGTGCCAGCAGTTCCCGCCCGTACACTGAAGCTTTCTTT. It yields the protein CASSSRPYTEAFF.

This clonotype was counted many times. V usage is TRBV7-2 and J usage is TRBJ1-1; D is undetermined. The CDR3 covers 12 residues. The germline gives CDR1 SGHTA, CDR2 FQGNSA. Trimming removed 5 bases at V and 4 bases at J, with 8 bases between. Here the CDR3 reads CASSPYSTEAFF. In DNA form, the CDR3 reads TGTGCCAGCAGCCCGTACAGCACTGAAGCTTTCTTT.

CDR3 DNA sequence: TGTGCCAGCAGCCCGGAGTGGTCGACTACCTACGAGCAGTACTTC. It codes for CASSPEWSTTYEQYF. V and J are TRBV4-2 and TRBJ2-7, with TRBD2 as a possible D gene (5 bases). Trimming shortened V by 4 bases and J by 2 bases, and 15 bases separated the two germline ends. From germline, CDR1 is LGHNA and CDR2 YNFKEQ. CDR3 length equals 15 residues.

The chain links TRBV4-1 to TRBJ1-1, with no clear D. The germline gives CDR1 MGHRA, CDR2 YSYEKL. V shed 3 bases and J shed 5 bases, with 13 bases lying between them. This CDR3 region has 14 residues. The CDR3, as DNA: TGCGCCAGCAGCCACGAAAACTTCGGTACTGAAGCTTTCTTT. The encoded protein is CASSHENFGTEAFF.